A single T cell receptor (beta chain) is shown here with its context. Its antigen is not identified. This sample is drawn from a study of blood T cells in healthy people across ages. Alongside a J-beta primer mix, a sample-barcoded 5' primer served in a second PCR lasting about 7 to 11 cycles. TCRdb redid the calling of the 5' RACE reads with MiXCR, one entry per CDR3 protein. Among about 900,000 distinct CDR3 sequences listed, roughly 50% were seen once. Points from the study as a whole: PBMCs that were unsorted prevented a conclusive naive versus antigen-experienced comparison.

Germline V gene sequence: CDR1 LGHDT, CDR2 YNNKEL (reference sequence). V trimming: 4 bases; J trimming: 5 bases; junction bases outside the gene matches: 8. The CDR3 is 16 amino acids. This chain connects TRBV3-1 to TRBJ1-4, with 9 bases fitting TRBD1. The source material was blood. The receptor was derived from a man aged 25-40 years in good health. The CDR3 nucleotides read TGTGCCAGCAGCCCATTCAAAACAGGGGGCAATGAAAAACTGTTTTTT. Encoded protein: CASSPFKTGGNEKLFF.